What follows are 7 T cell receptor beta chains derived from one specimen sequenced in a study of identical twins. TCRdb called the 5' RACE reads again in MiXCR, with one record for every CDR3 protein. The data contain more than 1.5 million distinct CDR3 sequences, about 32% of them singletons. The sample comprised cord blood. The receptor source for this set is a newborn girl in good health.

This chain links TRBV20-1 with TRBJ2-3; 13 bases align to TRBD2. This CDR3 comprises 16 residues. V lost 6 bases and J lost 3; bases outside the gene matches: 9. Germline V gene data show CDR1 as DFQATT and CDR2 as SNEGSKA (reference sequence). CDR3 nucleotide sequence: TGCAGTGCCATTGGAGAGACTAGCGGGAGGACAGATACGCAGTATTTT. It codes for CSAIGETSGRTDTQYF.

This clonotype was picked up a small number of times. Compared with germline, one end of the junction differs, possibly owing to a read error. This chain connects TRBV29-1 to TRBJ2-4; 7 bases match TRBD2. The CDR3 spans 14 residues. Looked up from germline, CDR1 is SQVTM and CDR2 is ANQGSEA. DNA for the CDR3: TGCAGCGTTGCTTGGGCGGGAGCCACAAACATTCAGTACTTC. Protein: CSVAWAGATNIQYF.

Worth noting for this clonotype: A read error is possible here, since a much larger clone lies one base away. V gene TRBV10-3 combines with J gene TRBJ2-1, with no clear D. V was pared by 3 bases and J by 13 bases, with 10 bases between. Germline V gives CDR1 ENHRY, CDR2 SYGVKD. The CDR3 is 11 amino acids. CDR3 protein: CAISEKETQFF. The CDR3, as DNA: TGTGCCATCAGTGAAAAGGAGACCCAGTTCTTC.

This clonotype was observed many times. The J gene is TRBJ2-7, the V gene TRBV27, with a possible D match to TRBD1 (6 bases). Germline CDR1 reads MNHEY; CDR2 reads SMNVEV (reference sequence). CDR3 length: 14 amino acids. Deletions cut 5 bases from V and 0 bases from J, with 11 bases between. The CDR3 reads CASSPLTGSYEQYF. The DNA of the CDR3 is TGTGCCAGCAGTCCCCTGACAGGCTCCTACGAGCAGTACTTC.

The chain carries TRBV28 and TRBJ2-7, with TRBD2 matching 7 bases. Germline V lookup: CDR1 MDHEN, CDR2 SYDVKM. The V and J ends lost 6 bases and 4 bases, in that order; junction bases with no gene match: 9. The CDR3 spans 14 residues. The CDR3, as DNA: TGTGCCAGCAGCCGACGGTGGGAGGGTTACGAGCAGTACTTC. It translates to CASSRRWEGYEQYF.

This chain links TRBV2 with TRBJ2-1, with TRBD2 matching 8 bases. The V and J ends lost 5 bases and 8 bases, in that order; junction bases with no gene match: 5. Germline V CDR1 and CDR2: SNHLY, FYNNEI. The CDR3 is 13 amino acids. The CDR3 region has the DNA TGTGCCAGCAGTCGGGGACTAGGCGATGAGCAGTTCTTC. Protein: CASSRGLGDEQFF.

This clonotype was seen at least ten times. J is TRBJ2-3 and V is TRBV4-1; D is unresolved. This CDR3 region has 14 residues. Trimming pared 1 base from V and 0 bases from J, leaving 5 bases between. The germline CDR1 and CDR2 sequences are MGHRA and YSYEKL. CDR3: CASSQVASTDTQYF. In DNA, the CDR3 is TGCGCCAGCAGCCAAGTGGCTAGCACAGATACGCAGTATTTT.